This T cell receptor beta chain was identified during a study of blood T cell repertoires in COVID-19. This clone was seen a handful of times. Sequenced by immunoSEQ multiplex PCR; TCRdb stores in-frame clones only, minus some. In the table there are approximately 260,000 clones, approximately 90% of which are singletons. Germline V gene lookup returns CDR1 LGHDT and CDR2 YNNKEL (reference sequence). CDR3 length: 13 residues. The trim removed 4 bases at V and 5 bases at J, leaving 3 bases unmatched. Sequencing was performed on peripheral blood. The sequence was collected from a woman in her 40s who had recovered from COVID-19. This chain links TRBV3-1 (or the pseudogene TRBV3-2) with TRBJ1-1; 8 bases line up with TRBD1. The CDR3 is CASSRTGLTEAFF. CDR3 sequence (DNA): TGTGCCAGCAGCCGGACAGGGTTAACTGAAGCTTTCTTT.